This T cell receptor beta chain was captured in a study of blood T cell repertoires in COVID-19. Overall study: From the United States, Italy and Spain came samples of acute and convalescent COVID-19. PBMCs, B-cell-depleted T cells, or T cells were the source of the cDNA or gDNA that made up the material.

CDR1 SGHVS and CDR2 FNYEAQ come from the germline V gene. The V gene end was trimmed by 1 base and the J gene end by 6 bases; junction bases not matched to a gene: 8. The CDR3 extends over 16 amino acids. Original data processing: It was from reference gene primer amplification that nucleated cell counts were estimated. Data came from immunoSEQ multiplex PCR; TCRdb stores just in-frame clones and leaves some out. V and J calls plus clone size are reproduced from that table; the DNA served to infer D and trimming. The sample has 400,000 to 550,000 clones, roughly 90% seen once. V usage is TRBV7-6 and J usage is TRBJ2-2, with 7 bases identical to TRBD1. This clonotype was obtained from a woman between 25 and 40 years old with acute or convalescent COVID-19. Sequencing used peripheral blood. CDR3 region: CASSLGTGYRSGELFF. As DNA, the CDR3 is TGTGCCAGCAGCTTAGGGACAGGATATCGGTCCGGGGAGCTGTTTTTT.